This T cell receptor beta chain was identified in a study of read filtering for tumor transcriptome and immune sequencing (dated by TCRdb to about 2020). Concerning the study at large: The cohort consisted of 17 to 20 male and under 15 female patients, with a mean age of around 60 years and an age range of about 40 to 85. Under revised international staging, eight or nine patients fell into R-ISS I, 15 to 20 into R-ISS II and over five into R-ISS III. TCR repertoires obtained by targeted immune repertoire sequencing and by bulk whole-transcriptome sequencing performed on the same bone marrow samples were compared. TCR-region mapped reads per sample ranged from about 4 to 10.27 million with IR-seq versus only roughly 80 to 1273 with RNA-seq. A main aim was a read-filtering strategy for immune repertoire data, specifically whether clonotypes supported by a single read should be removed. After DNase treatment, whole-transcriptome libraries were prepared with the TruSeq RNA Access Library Prep Kit. Results the study describes overall, beyond this receptor: Rather than purified T cells, the sorted CD138-negative fraction was a mixed bone marrow immune population. Clonotypes were captured by IR-seq at much higher depth and more reliably than by RNA-seq, and smaller IR-seq throughput was sufficient for identification of most shared clonotypes. Single-read clonotypes made up 80% to 90% of clonotypes but only roughly 3.6% of total reads in IR-seq, compared with 65% to 75% of clonotypes and approximately 40% of reads in RNA-seq. When single-read clonotypes were removed, the proportions of shared clonotypes in IR-seq and RNA-seq correlated more strongly.

Each patient had bone marrow sampled at the time of active disease. Ficoll-Hypaque density gradient centrifugation was used to isolate the bone marrow mononuclear cells. CD138-negative cells were obtained by negative selection after labeling with CD138 magnetic microbeads on a MACS separator, removing myeloma plasma cells. Flow cytometry on an Attune NxT with CD138 antibodies was used to check the purity of the isolated cells. Total RNA was extracted using TRIzol reagent and was quantified on a NanoDrop spectrophotometer. For each patient, the CD138-negative bone marrow sample underwent paired RNA-seq and IR-seq. Its CDR3 holds 15 amino acids, cysteine through phenylalanine. Here the CDR3 DNA is all that survives: 45 bases in frame from base 1. A distance of 14 bases separates the germline ends of V and J, which lose 2 bases and 5 bases respectively. The germline V gene gives CDR1 as SGHTA and CDR2 as FQGNSA.

Starting from 400 ng RNA, TCR libraries were constructed with the Immunoverse kit using molecular barcoded adaptors that cover the alpha/delta and beta/gamma chains. TCR library preparation used the same RNA that was used for transcriptome sequencing. Sequencing of the TCR libraries was done on an Illumina HiSeq 4000 with 2 x 150 cycles. Concerning the study's data processing: MiXCR aligned TCR reads to human V, D, J and C references and assembled the aligned reads into CDR3 clonotypes, with quality filtering and error correction included. Clonotype counts and gene usage diversity were analyzed with the tcR package in R. For inspection of raw mapping reads, RNA-seq reads were mapped by STAR aligner version 2.5.3a onto GRCh37 of the human genome. To test how sequencing depth affects detected clonotypes, IR-seq fastq files were randomly downsampled with Seqtk 1.3. TCRdb reanalyzed the raw reads on its own, using fastp at Q25 for trimming and MiXCR for clone calling, and kept in-frame beta chains. Entries that share a CDR3 protein sequence are merged under the most common genes and DNA. The V and J calls and clone size come from TCRdb's table, not from the authors' own analysis. Present in this sample are 100,000 to 150,000 distinct CDR3 sequences, over 10% of which were seen just once. 9.5% to 11% of the sample belongs to the ten largest clones.

This clonotype has a count of ten or more. What antigen it recognizes has not been identified. No quality values exist for individual bases; no much larger clone is one base distant. Sample: a population of CD138-negative cells sorted from bone marrow. The meaning of the sample's cell subset or site label: bone marrow mononuclear cells depleted of CD138+ plasma/myeloma cells by negative magnetic selection. This receptor was taken from a donor older than 35 with multiple myeloma. This sequence uses TRBV7-2 and TRBJ2-3; a confident D gene designation cannot be given. The DNA is TGTGCCAGCAGCTTATATTTCCTCCCGGGAGATACGCAGTATTTT. This translates into CASSLYFLPGDTQYF.